Only one count was recorded for the clone carrying this T cell receptor beta chain. Its cognate antigen is unknown. The data derive from a study of cytomegalovirus exposure and HLA in healthy donors. Overall study results and limits: Reports showed the classifier diagnosing cytomegalovirus status with high specificity and sensitivity. Within a later analysis, the majority of CMV-associated TCR beta chains appeared HLA-restricted.

Primers included in the PCR were 60 Vbeta and 13 Jbeta primers. Data came from immunoSEQ multiplex PCR; TCRdb stores just in-frame clones and leaves some out. The data contain roughly 120,000 clones, around 81% of them seen just once; the ten biggest clones take up 3.9%. The sequence came from a woman in her 30s in good health and CMV-seronegative. The material sequenced was PBMCs.

CDR3 amino acids: CASSLAGTVNTGELFF. The CDR3 region has the DNA TGTGCCAGCAGCTTAGCCGGGACAGTGAACACCGGGGAGCTGTTTTTT. The V and J genes are TRBV7-6 and TRBJ2-2, with TRBD1 matching 7 bases. V shed 0 bases and J 1 base; nucleotides not matched to a gene: 2. The CDR3 totals 16 residues. Germline V gene lookup returns CDR1 SGHVS and CDR2 FNYEAQ.